One sample yielded the 8 T cell receptor beta chains listed below, sequenced in a study of memory CD4+ T cells and cytomegalovirus serostatus. Single viable CD3+CD4+CD8-CD45RO+ cells were sorted as the memory CD4+ T cells. The data were produced by immunoSEQ multiplex PCR, yet TCRdb's version contains in-frame clones alone and is incomplete. The repertoire holds about 25,000 clones, with around three quarters as singletons. Sequencing was done on a sample of memory CD4+ T cells from blood. The receptor source for this set is an adult in good health and CMV-seronegative.

This chain links TRBV30 with TRBJ1-1; D is possibly TRBD1 (6 bases). V shed 2 bases and J shed 1 base, with 8 bases lying between them. The germline V gene encodes CDR1 GTSNPN and CDR2 SVGIG (reference sequence). CDR3 length: 13 residues. The CDR3 DNA is TGTGCCTGGAGTTTACAGGGGAACACTGAAGCTTTCTTT. Amino acid sequence: CAWSLQGNTEAFF.

The V and J genes are TRBV7-2 and TRBJ1-5; D unresolved. The CDR3 consists of 14 residues. V lost 2 bases and J 1 base, leaving 6 bases between the germline ends. Per the germline V gene, CDR1 is SGHTA and CDR2 is FQGNSA. CDR3 in amino acids: CASSLQASNQPQHF. The CDR3, as DNA: TGTGCCAGCAGCTTACAGGCAAGCAATCAGCCCCAGCATTTT.

This clone was detected only once. The CDR3 loop is CASGTRGSPLHF. In DNA form, the CDR3 reads TGTGCCAGCGGCACCAGGGGTTCACCCCTCCACTTT. V is TRBV27 and J is TRBJ1-6; a possible D gene is TRBD1 (6 bases). Trimming took off 8 bases at V and 9 bases at J, with 11 bases between the two ends. Germline V gene lookup returns CDR1 MNHEY and CDR2 SMNVEV (reference sequence). The CDR3 has 12 amino acids.

V and J are TRBV7-2 and TRBJ2-3; 13 bases map to TRBD2. The CDR3 totals 16 residues. After removal of 5 bases from V and 4 bases from J, the junction contained 6 bases not matched to a gene. CDR1 and CDR2 (germline): SGHTA, FQGNSA. The CDR3 sequence: CASSAGTSGKADTQYF. For the CDR3, the DNA is TGTGCCAGCAGCGCAGGGACTAGCGGGAAGGCAGATACGCAGTATTTT.

This rearrangement joins TRBV18 to TRBJ1-2; D is uncertain. Germline V gives CDR1 KGHSH, CDR2 LQKENI. The length of the CDR3 is 13 residues. The V gene lost 3 bases and the J gene lost 8 bases, with 13 bases spanning the gap. The CDR3 nucleotides read TGTGCCAGCTCACCCACCCTCCGGGGAGGCTACACCTTC. Residues: CASSPTLRGGYTF.

The V call is TRBV30, the J call TRBJ1-4, with D perhaps matching TRBD1 (6 bases). From germline, CDR1 is GTSNPN and CDR2 SVGIG (reference sequence). The CDR3 is 12 amino acids. V lost 5 bases to trimming and J lost 5 bases, with 9 bases between them. DNA for the CDR3: TGTGCCTGGGACAGGCAAAATGAAAAACTGTTTTTT. Translation: CAWDRQNEKLFF.

This sequence joins TRBV11-3 and TRBJ1-2; 7 nucleotides match TRBD1. This CDR3 has 16 amino acids. Germline assignment: CDR1 SGHNT and CDR2 YENEEA. V gave up 2 bases and J gave up 2 bases; unmatched junction bases: 8. For the CDR3, the DNA is TGTGCCAGCAGCTTAATCAATTGGGACAGCAACTATGGCTACACCTTC. Amino acids: CASSLINWDSNYGYTF.

The chain has TRBV27 and TRBJ2-1, with 7 bases matching TRBD1. V dropped 2 bases and J dropped 6; count of bases not matched to a gene: 10. CDR3 length: 16 residues. The germline V gene has CDR1 MNHEY and CDR2 SMNVEV (reference sequence). The CDR3 sequence: CASSLILGGALNEQFF. The CDR3 DNA sequence: TGTGCCAGCAGTTTAATTCTAGGGGGCGCGCTCAATGAGCAGTTCTTC.